A selection of T cell receptor beta chains follows, all from one sample in a study of T cell repertoires in ileal Crohn's disease. The data were produced by immunoSEQ multiplex PCR, yet TCRdb's version contains in-frame clones alone and is incomplete. The repertoire holds about 62,000 clones, roughly nine tenths seen once, with approximately 2% in the top ten. Sample: ileal tissue. Receptors were obtained from an adult with Crohn's disease. Each CDR3 is given with its conserved first and last residue. The D gene is left open where the match is weak. Size tells how often a clone was seen (once, few, many) or the class of an expanded clone, and some rows leave it out.

d_call clone_size j_call cdr3_length v_call cdr3_nt cdr3_aa
TRBD1 few TRBJ2-1 13 TRBV7-2 TGTGCCAGCCTGGGACAGGGACACAATGAGCAGTTCTTC CASLGQGHNEQFF
NA once TRBJ2-4 15 TRBV29-1 TGCAGCGTTGTGTCCGAGCTGGTAGCCAAAAACATTCAGTACTTC CSVVSELVAKNIQYF
NA NA TRBJ2-5 16 TRBV13 TGTGCCAGCAGCTCCGCGGGTGCACGGCAGACCGAGACCCAGTACTTC CASSSAGARQTETQYF
NA NA TRBJ1-1 13 TRBV18 TGTGCCAGCTCACCCCAGAAGAACACTGAAGCTTTCTTT CASSPQKNTEAFF
TRBD2 NA TRBJ2-1 13 TRBV2 TGTGCCAGCGGGCTAGCGGCCTTCAATGAGCAGTTCTTC CASGLAAFNEQFF
NA NA TRBJ2-1 15 TRBV27 TGTGCCAGCAGTTCGACTACAAAGTATTACAATGAGCAGTTCTTC CASSSTTKYYNEQFF
TRBD1 NA TRBJ1-5 13 TRBV27 TGTGCCAGCAGTTACAGGGGAGATCAGCCCCAGCATTTT CASSYRGDQPQHF
TRBD2 NA TRBJ2-3 17 TRBV11-2 TGTGCCAGCAGCTTAGAACCGGGAGGGCCGGGCACAGATACGCAGTATTTT CASSLEPGGPGTDTQYF
TRBD1 NA TRBJ1-1 15 TRBV28 TGTGCCAGCAGCCCCAGCACCAGGGGGTGGACTGAAGCTTTCTTT CASSPSTRGWTEAFF
NA NA TRBJ2-1 12 TRBV4-2 TGTGCCAGCAGCCAAATTAGTGGTGAGCAGTTCTTC CASSQISGEQFF
TRBD1 NA TRBJ1-1 16 TRBV5-3 TGTGCCAGAAGCCCAAATGCGACAGGGACCCTCACTGAAGCTTTCTTT CARSPNATGTLTEAFF
TRBD1 NA TRBJ1-5 14 TRBV2 TGTGCCAGCAGTGACAGGGGGCGTATTCAGCCCCAGCATTTT CASSDRGRIQPQHF
TRBD1 NA TRBJ1-2 12 TRBV29-1 TGCAGCGTTGATGGACAGGGAGGCGGCTACACCTTC CSVDGQGGGYTF
NA NA TRBJ1-1 12 TRBV14 TGTGCCAGCAGCCAAGTAGCGGGGTTGGCTTTCTTT CASSQVAGLAFF
NA NA TRBJ1-5 16 TRBV15 TGTGCCACCAGCAGAGATCGGGGTATTGGGAATCAGCCCCAGCATTTT CATSRDRGIGNQPQHF
TRBD1 NA TRBJ1-5 16 TRBV9 TGTGCCAGCAGGAACGCAAGGGACAGGCGAGATCAGCCCCAGCATTTT CASRNARDRRDQPQHF
NA NA TRBJ2-7 13 TRBV30 TGTGCCTGGAGTGTCCACGGGTTGGGCGAGCAGTACTTC CAWSVHGLGEQYF
TRBD1 NA TRBJ1-5 18 TRBV19 TGTGCCAGTACCCCGTCTAGGACAGGGGGCATCGGTCGACAGCCCCAGCATTTT CASTPSRTGGIGRQPQHF
TRBD1 NA TRBJ1-1 15 TRBV5-1 TGCGCCAGCAGCTTTGCCAGGGGGCGAGGGACTGAAGCTTTCTTT CASSFARGRGTEAFF
TRBD1 once TRBJ1-4 16 TRBV7-9 TGTGCCAGCAGCCTCCGGACAGGTGATGAAGAGGAAAAACTGTTTTTT CASSLRTGDEEEKLFF
NA NA TRBJ2-2 15 TRBV9 TGTGCCAGCAGCGTAGCAGGGTACATCATGGGGGAGCTGTTTTTT CASSVAGYIMGELFF
NA few TRBJ2-1 15 TRBV29-1 TGCAGCGTGAGCGCCGGGACTGACCCCTACAATGAGCAGTTCTTC CSVSAGTDPYNEQFF
NA NA TRBJ1-2 15 TRBV28 TGTGCCAGCAGTTTACGCCTGTCAGGGGCAGGAGGCTACACCTTC CASSLRLSGAGGYTF
NA NA TRBJ1-3 15 TRBV6-5 TGTGCCAGCAGTTACTATTCCGGGGCTGGAAACACCATATATTTT CASSYYSGAGNTIYF
NA NA TRBJ1-2 15 TRBV11-3 TGTGCCAGCAGCCCCCGCCTTGTGGCCCCCTATGGCTACACCTTC CASSPRLVAPYGYTF
NA NA TRBJ2-5 13 TRBV19 TGTGCCAGTAGTATTTTCTCGGGAGAGACCCAGTACTTC CASSIFSGETQYF
NA NA TRBJ1-2 13 TRBV4-2 TGTGCCAGCAGCCAAGAGGGTGGGGGCGGCTACACCTTC CASSQEGGGGYTF
NA NA TRBJ1-6 15 TRBV2 TGTGCCAGCAGCGCGGGGTCAGGGCGTTACTCACCCCTCCACTTT CASSAGSGRYSPLHF
TRBD2 NA TRBJ2-2 18 TRBV9 TGTGCCAGCAGCCTCGACCCGCGAGGGAGGGAGAACACCGGGGAGCTGTTTTTT CASSLDPRGRENTGELFF
TRBD2 NA TRBJ2-3 17 TRBV2 TGTGCCAGCAGAGTACCTATTAGCGGGGGGACGAAAGATACGCAGTATTTT CASRVPISGGTKDTQYF
TRBD2 NA TRBJ2-7 14 TRBV11-2 TGTGCCAGCAGCCCAGGACTAGCGCGGGGCGAGCAGTACTTC CASSPGLARGEQYF
NA once TRBJ2-5 14 TRBV2 TGTGCCAGCAGTGGCCTAACCCTCCAAGAGACCCAGTACTTC CASSGLTLQETQYF
NA NA TRBJ2-3 13 TRBV19 TGTGCCAGCAGACAGGCTAGCACAGATACGCAGTATTTT CASRQASTDTQYF
NA once TRBJ2-1 12 TRBV29-1 TGCAGCGTCCGGGTAGACCCCAATGAGCAGTTCTTC CSVRVDPNEQFF
TRBD1 NA TRBJ1-6 15 TRBV5-4 TGTGCCAGCAGCTTGGACAGGGGGCTTCGTTCACCCCTCCACTTT CASSLDRGLRSPLHF
NA NA TRBJ2-7 13 TRBV2 TGTGCCAGCAGCGGGAGAGCCTCCTACGAGCAGTACTTC CASSGRASYEQYF
NA NA TRBJ1-2 15 TRBV19 TGTGCCAGTGGGCCAGGACAATTAACCCTCTATGGCTACACCTTC CASGPGQLTLYGYTF
NA once TRBJ1-1 12 TRBV12-5 TGTGCTAGTGGCCCTACAGGCGCTGAAGCTTTCTTT CASGPTGAEAFF
NA NA TRBJ1-6 14 TRBV4-1 TGCGCCAGCAGCCAAGGGCAGGGTGATTCACCCCTCCACTTT CASSQGQGDSPLHF
NA NA TRBJ1-1 12 TRBV6-1 TGTGCCAGCAGTGTCGGGGACACTGAAGCTTTCTTT CASSVGDTEAFF
NA NA TRBJ1-1 13 TRBV7-2 TGTGCCAGCAGCTTCGAACGGCAAATCGGGGCTTTCTTT CASSFERQIGAFF
NA NA TRBJ1-5 15 TRBV28 TGTGCCAGCAGTTTAGGCGGGATGAGCAATCAGCCCCAGCATTTT CASSLGGMSNQPQHF
TRBD1 NA TRBJ1-1 15 TRBV28 TGTGCCAGCAGGGATAACAGGGGGCTGACCACTGAAGCTTTCTTT CASRDNRGLTTEAFF
NA NA TRBJ1-1 12 TRBV4-2 TGTGCCAGCAGCCGCGACAGTACTGAAGCTTTCTTT CASSRDSTEAFF
TRBD1 once TRBJ2-7 14 TRBV30 TGTGCCTGGGACCCAACAGGGGCCCCCCACGAGCAGTACTTC CAWDPTGAPHEQYF
TRBD1 few TRBJ1-6 16 TRBV7-6 TGTGCCAGCAGCCTACAGGGGGTGGCCGGGAATTCACCCCTCCACTTT CASSLQGVAGNSPLHF
NA once TRBJ1-5 14 TRBV28 TGTGCCAGCGATAGGGGTCTGAACAATCAGCCCCAGCATTTT CASDRGLNNQPQHF
TRBD1 NA TRBJ1-4 18 TRBV19 TGTGCCAGTACCCGGAGGGGGCGTTCAGTATCGTTTGATGAAAAACTGTTTTTT CASTRRGRSVSFDEKLFF
TRBD2 NA TRBJ2-5 15 TRBV4-2 TGTGCCAGCAGCCAAACCACTAGCGGGGAAGAGACCCAGTACTTC CASSQTTSGEETQYF
NA NA TRBJ1-2 11 TRBV6-1 TGTGCCAGACTGACATCCAATGGCTACACCTTC CARLTSNGYTF
NA NA TRBJ1-2 13 TRBV7-9 TGTGCCAGCAGCCCGCAGGGGTCTGCTGGCTACACCTTC CASSPQGSAGYTF
TRBD1 NA TRBJ1-4 15 TRBV4-3 TGCGCCAGCAGCCACTCGGGACAGGGGGCAAGGAAACTGTTTTTT CASSHSGQGARKLFF
NA NA TRBJ1-2 16 TRBV9 TGTGCCAGCAGCGAAGGACAGCTAACTCATAGGCCTGGCTACACCTTC CASSEGQLTHRPGYTF
NA NA TRBJ1-5 14 TRBV6-5 TGTGCCAGCAGTTCAACTTATAGCAATCAGCCCCAGCATTTT CASSSTYSNQPQHF
TRBD1 NA TRBJ1-1 13 TRBV6-1 TGTGCCAGCAGTGGCCCAGGGGGCCTCGAAGCTTTCTTT CASSGPGGLEAFF
NA NA TRBJ2-2 15 TRBV7-7 TGTGCTAGCAGCTTGCAGGCCCACGGGGCCGGGGAGCTGTTTTTT CASSLQAHGAGELFF
NA once TRBJ2-7 12 TRBV7-3 TGTGCCAGCAGCTACGGGTCGGGAGAGCAGTACTTC CASSYGSGEQYF